This T cell receptor (beta chain) is from a study of prognosis after radiotherapy for stage I lung cancer. The CDR3 runs 12 residues. V lost 4 bases, J lost 8 bases, and 10 bases lay in between. Germline lookup yields CDR1 SNHLY and CDR2 FYNNEI. No patient had prior chemotherapy, radiotherapy or other malignancies, and all were node-negative on CT and PET/CT. Genomic DNA yielded TCR beta CDR3, amplified by two-round multiplex PCR. Used in first-round PCR were primers specific to each TRBV and TRBJ gene. TCRdb analysed the multiplex PCR reads with MiXCR anew, one entry per CDR3 protein. The sample gives fewer than 25,000 distinct CDR3 sequences, over 45% of which show up once; approximately 30% is in the top ten. This clonotype was picked up many times.

The receptor's source is a donor at least 50 years old with non-small cell lung cancer. The chain joins TRBV2 to TRBJ2-3; D is unclear. The sequencing here drew on PBMCs, taken before or after stereotactic body radiation therapy (not recorded which). The CDR3 bases are TGTGCCAGCAGTGGGAGCCGGGTTACGCAGTATTTT. Translated: CASSGSRVTQYF.